A single sample is the source of the 23 T cell receptor beta chains below, sequenced in a study of T-cell memory formation after mild COVID-19. TCRdb independently ran MiXCR on the 5' RACE reads; one entry per CDR3 protein. Of roughly 200,000 distinct CDR3 sequences listed, about 9.2% were seen once; the top ten hold roughly 4%. The specimen sequenced was PBMCs or a T cell subset sorted from them (not recorded which). Receptors were obtained from a man younger than 30 who had mild COVID-19 (a few samples of this study predate the infection). Cell type and time point are not known.

In this sample, this clonotype turned up many times. The chain couples TRBV28 to TRBJ2-7; 7 bases map to TRBD1. Germline-derived CDR1 and CDR2 are MDHEN and SYDVKM. The junction had 7 bases not matched to a gene; V was cut back by 5 bases and J by 6 bases. CDR3 length equals 13 residues. The CDR3 loop reads CASSRDRLGEQYV. The CDR3 bases are TGTGCCAGCAGTCGGGACAGACTCGGCGAGCAGTACGTC.

This clonotype has ten or more counts. V usage is TRBV9 and J usage is TRBJ1-3; D is unresolved. The germline V gene encodes CDR1 SGDLS and CDR2 YYNGEE. The CDR3 has 14 residues. Trimming took off 0 bases at V and 2 bases at J, with 6 bases between the two ends. CDR3 residues: CASSVGGPGNTIYF. In DNA form, the CDR3 reads TGTGCCAGCAGCGTAGGAGGACCTGGAAACACCATATATTTT.

This clonotype was found a few times. The V and J genes are TRBV5-1 and TRBJ1-1; 9 bases map to TRBD1. The CDR3 contains 18 residues. Germline V lookup: CDR1 SGHRS, CDR2 YFSETQ. After removal of 3 bases from V and 1 base from J, the junction contained 13 bases not matched to a gene. The CDR3 bases are TGCGCCAGCAGCTCCCCACCGGGACAGGGTTCGGGGAACACTGAAGCTTTCTTT. It is translated as CASSSPPGQGSGNTEAFF.

The V and J genes are TRBV6-5 and TRBJ2-5, with a weak D call TRBD2 (5 bases). The CDR3 sequence is 18 residues long. Germline lookup yields CDR1 MNHEY and CDR2 SVGAGI. The ends were cut back, 0 bases at V and 7 bases at J, with 24 bases in the middle. CDR3 DNA sequence: TGTGCCAGCAGTTACTCCGGCGGTGCGGGTCGGGTCGATGGGACCCAGTACTTC. Protein sequence: CASSYSGGAGRVDGTQYF.

This clonotype was counted only a few times. The chain carries TRBV6-5 and TRBJ2-7; TRBD1 aligns across 8 bases. This CDR3 has 15 amino acids. V lost 2 bases, J lost 2 bases, and 5 bases stayed unmatched. Germline V gene lookup returns CDR1 MNHEY and CDR2 SVGAGI. The CDR3 protein is CASSYATGATYEQYF. CDR3 in DNA: TGTGCCAGCAGTTACGCGACAGGGGCTACCTACGAGCAGTACTTC.

This clonotype was seen a few times. The rearrangement joins TRBV5-5 to TRBJ2-6, with TRBD1 matching over 8 bases. From germline, CDR1 is SGHKS and CDR2 YYEKEE (reference sequence). The CDR3 has 17 amino acids. The J segment lost 0 bases and the V segment lost 4 bases, leaving 6 bases of the junction unmatched. The CDR3 here is CASSHRQGTSGANVLTF. CDR3 in DNA: TGTGCCAGCAGCCACCGACAGGGGACCTCTGGGGCCAACGTCCTGACTTTC.

This clonotype was detected a few times. This chain connects TRBV6-6 to TRBJ2-7; D gene unclear. The CDR3 is made up of 14 amino acids. V was shortened by 2 bases and J by 2 bases, with 10 bases between the two germline ends. The germline V gene encodes CDR1 MNHNY and CDR2 SVGAGI (reference sequence). The CDR3 reads CASSYAKQTYEQYF. As DNA, the CDR3 is TGTGCCAGCAGTTACGCGAAGCAGACCTACGAGCAGTACTTC.

This sequence joins TRBV10-3 and TRBJ2-1; 8 bases agree with TRBD2. CDR1 is ENHRY and CDR2 is SYGVKD in the germline V gene. After removal of 7 bases from V and 8 bases from J, the junction contained 10 bases not matched to a gene. This CDR3 has 14 amino acids. The CDR3 coding sequence is TGTGCCATCACTCTGAGTCGGGGGGGTGATGAGCAGTTCTTC. Translation: CAITLSRGGDEQFF.

This clonotype turned up a few times. The V call is TRBV7-2, the J call TRBJ2-3; D remains unclear. This CDR3 has 12 residues. V lost 7 bases to trimming and J lost 6 bases, with 11 bases between them. Germline CDR1 SGHTA, CDR2 FQGNSA. CDR3 in DNA: TGTGCCAGCAAGGCCACTTCCGATACGCAGTATTTT. As protein: CASKATSDTQYF.

The table lists this clonotype with many counts. V gene TRBV5-1 combines with J gene TRBJ2-5, with TRBD1 matching over 8 bases. The CDR3 extends over 13 amino acids. Trimming took 3 bases from V and 4 from J; bases not matched to a gene: 2. CDR1 is SGHRS and CDR2 is YFSETQ in the germline V gene. The CDR3 loop is CASSSQGGETQYF. The DNA for the CDR3 is TGCGCCAGCAGCTCACAGGGGGGAGAGACCCAGTACTTC.

This clonotype was detected a few times. The chain recombines TRBV28 with TRBJ2-3, with 8 bases that match TRBD2. The V gene end was trimmed by 6 bases and the J gene end by 4 bases; junction bases not matched to a gene: 12. Germline-derived CDR1 and CDR2 are MDHEN and SYDVKM. CDR3 size: 16 residues. The CDR3: CASSYSGGAPADTQYF. CDR3 DNA: TGTGCCAGCAGCTACAGCGGGGGTGCTCCGGCAGATACGCAGTATTTT. The full variable domain, rest sourced from reference TRBV28 and TRBJ2-3, is DVKVTQSSRYLVKRTGEKVFLECVQDMDHENMFWYRQDPGLGLRLIYFSYDVKMKEKGDIPEGYSVSREKKERFSLILESASTNQTSMYLCASSYSGGAPADTQYFGPGTRLTVL.

This clonotype was counted a few times. The V and J genes are TRBV27 and TRBJ2-7; 11 bases agree with TRBD1. After removal of 6 bases from V and 5 bases from J, the junction contained 6 bases not matched to a gene. The CDR3 runs to 14 residues. Germline V lookup: CDR1 MNHEY, CDR2 SMNVEV (reference sequence). CDR3 protein: CASRGTGGINEQYV. The CDR3 nucleotides are TGTGCCAGCAGGGGGACAGGGGGAATCAACGAGCAGTACGTC.

A few counts support this clonotype. This chain uses TRBV10-2 with TRBJ1-2; 7 bases agree with TRBD1. V shed 6 bases, J shed 4 bases, and the junction held 5 bases outside the gene matches. This CDR3 region has 13 residues. Looked up from germline, CDR1 is WSHSY and CDR2 is SAAADI. The CDR3 nucleotides read TGCGCCAGCAGCACAGGGGACCCCTATGGCTACACCTTC. Translating gives CASSTGDPYGYTF.

Only a few counts were recorded for this clonotype. The rearrangement links TRBV6-5 to TRBJ1-6, with D maybe TRBD1 (6 bases). The CDR3 covers 16 residues. V was trimmed by 7 bases and J by 0 bases, leaving 13 bases between them. CDR1 and CDR2 from the germline V gene are MNHEY and SVGAGI. The CDR3 DNA is TGTGCCAGCACCAGGGGCCAGGCCTCCTATAATTCACCCCTCCACTTT. Protein sequence: CASTRGQASYNSPLHF.

This clonotype occurred a few times. The CDR3 sequence is CASSRLTGAGSPLHF. As DNA, the CDR3 is TGTGCCAGCAGCCGATTGACAGGGGCCGGTTCACCCCTCCACTTT. This chain links TRBV4-2 with TRBJ1-6, with 8 positions matching TRBD1. The CDR3 spans 15 residues. J gave up 9 bases and V 4 bases, and 8 bases lay outside the gene matches. Germline CDR1 reads LGHNA; CDR2 reads YNFKEQ.

This clonotype was picked up a small number of times. V gene TRBV4-3 combines with J gene TRBJ1-1; D unclear. CDR1 and CDR2 from the germline V gene are LGHNA and YSLEER. Trimming cost V 1 base and J 1 base, with 13 bases left between them. The CDR3 extends over 16 amino acids. The CDR3 reads CASSQGNDRRNTEAFF. CDR3 bases: TGCGCCAGCAGCCAAGGGAACGACCGGAGGAACACTGAAGCTTTCTTT.

The sample holds a few counts of this clonotype. This chain connects TRBV27 to TRBJ2-6, with 7 bases lining up with TRBD1. Trimming took 1 base from V and 0 from J; bases not matched to a gene: 0. The germline V gene has CDR1 MNHEY and CDR2 SMNVEV (reference sequence). The CDR3 is 16 amino acids. CDR3 DNA sequence: TGTGCCAGCAGTTTATGGACAGGCTCTGGGGCCAACGTCCTGACTTTC. Amino acid sequence: CASSLWTGSGANVLTF.

In this sample, this clonotype turned up a few times. The V gene is TRBV6-1, the J gene TRBJ1-1, with 7 bases identical to TRBD1. The V segment lost 8 bases and the J segment 2 bases; nucleotides outside the gene matches: 8. The CDR3 is 14 residues long. The V gene's germline CDR1 is MNHNS and CDR2 SASEGT. The DNA for the CDR3 is TGTGCCAGCCCCCGGACAGGTGGTAACACTGAAGCTTTCTTT. It translates to CASPRTGGNTEAFF.

This clonotype was seen ten or more times. The rearrangement joins TRBV5-1 to TRBJ2-3; no clear D gene. The germline V gene encodes CDR1 SGHRS and CDR2 YFSETQ. With 0 bases removed from V and 2 bases from J, the gap between germline ends came to 4 bases. The CDR3 sequence is 13 residues long. This chain's CDR3 is CASSLGLTDTQYF. CDR3 nucleotides: TGCGCCAGCAGCTTGGGCCTCACAGATACGCAGTATTTT.

V gene TRBV20-1 combines with J gene TRBJ2-5; 9 bases are a match to TRBD1. This CDR3 comprises 17 residues. The germline V gene encodes CDR1 DFQATT and CDR2 SNEGSKA (reference sequence). V shed 2 bases and J 3 bases; nucleotides not matched to a gene: 13. The CDR3 DNA is TGCAGTGCTAGACGTTTAGGCCAGGGACAGGGTAAAGAGACCCAGTACTTC. It encodes CSARRLGQGQGKETQYF.

The V and J genes are TRBV5-4 and TRBJ2-1; TRBD2 aligns across 8 bases. V shed 0 bases, J shed 2 bases, and the junction held 4 bases outside the gene matches. CDR1 SGHNT and CDR2 YYREEE come from the germline V gene (reference sequence). CDR3 size: 16 residues. CDR3 in DNA: TGTGCCAGCAGCTTGGATACGGGACTAGCCTACAATGAGCAGTTCTTC. Translated, it gives CASSLDTGLAYNEQFF.

The CDR3 spells CASSYRGYTF. The CDR3 DNA is TGTGCCAGCAGTTACCGGGGCTACACCTTC. The genes are TRBV6-6 and TRBJ1-2; no definite D call. CDR1 and CDR2 from the germline V gene are MNHNY and SVGAGI (reference sequence). The CDR3 spans 10 residues. The germline V and J ends were trimmed by 2 bases and 8 bases, with 3 bases remaining between them.

This clonotype was recorded a few times. This chain links TRBV4-1 with TRBJ2-5; no firm D call. The V and J ends lost 4 bases and 5 bases respectively, with 17 bases between them. From germline, CDR1 is MGHRA and CDR2 YSYEKL. The CDR3 loop spans 15 amino acids. This chain's CDR3 is CASSPEADGRETQYF. The CDR3 coding sequence is TGCGCCAGCAGCCCCGAGGCGGACGGGCGGGAGACCCAGTACTTC.